One sample yielded the 10 T cell receptor beta chains listed below, sequenced in a study of CD8+ T cells in alopecia areata (dated by TCRdb to the late 2010s). Library method: the immunoSEQ multiplex PCR assay. For TCR sequencing, RNA was extracted from every sample and reverse transcribed into cDNA to serve as template. Held by TCRdb, this immuneACCESS table contains in-frame sequences only and omits some clones. Under half of the omission traces to an unresolved V gene where checked; the cause of the rest is unknown. The sample data list 200,000 or so clones, and about 61% of these were observed just once. Roughly 5.3% of the sample goes to the ten largest clones. The specimen was CD8+ T cells sorted from blood. The origin of the receptors is a human donor in good health.

The V and J genes are TRBV30 and TRBJ2-1; 11 nucleotides align to TRBD1. V was clipped by 4 bases and J by 5 bases; unmatched bases: 7. The CDR3 has 15 residues. Germline CDR1 and CDR2: GTSNPN and SVGIG (reference sequence). In nucleotides, the CDR3 is TGTGCCTGGACTATCGGGACAGGGGGAAACAATGAGCAGTTCTTC. Translating it yields CAWTIGTGGNNEQFF.

This clone was detected only a few times. The chain joins TRBV11-2 to TRBJ2-5; no reliable D call. The assigned J gene may be wrong: the sequence end matches TRBJ2-7 better. Germline values: CDR1 SGHAT, CDR2 FQNNGV. The CDR3 has 12 amino acids. For the CDR3, the DNA is TGTGCCAGCAGCCTAATTGGCTACGAGCAGTACTTC. It encodes CASSLIGYEQYF.

Of note for this clone: Germline is not matched at one junction end, which may reflect a read error. Other DNA sequences in this specimen translate into the identical CDR3. J is TRBJ1-5 and V is TRBV9, with D unresolved. The germline CDR1 and CDR2 sequences are SGDLS and YYNGEE. This CDR3 is built from 14 residues. This CDR3 is CASSVGASNQPQHF. The CDR3 nucleotides are TGTGCCAGCAGCGTAGGGGCGAGCAATCAGCCCCAGCACTTT.

On this clone itself: One junction end does not reproduce the germline sequence, and a read error may be involved. The chain links TRBV13 to TRBJ1-2; D gene unclear. Germline loops: CDR1 PRHDT, CDR2 FYEKMQ (reference sequence). The CDR3 has 8 amino acids. In nucleotides, the CDR3 is TGTGCCAGCAGCCCCGTCCGATTC. Its protein product is CASSPVRF.

V usage is TRBV2 and J usage is TRBJ1-5; D gene uncertain. The CDR3 is made up of 12 amino acids. Germline V lookup: CDR1 SNHLY, CDR2 FYNNEI. Trimming took 4 bases from V and 5 from J, leaving 6 bases between them. The CDR3 protein is CASSGWDQPQHF. CDR3 bases: TGTGCCAGCAGTGGCTGGGATCAGCCCCAGCATTTT.

The rearrangement uses TRBV2 and TRBJ2-1; 9 bases are a match to TRBD2. There are 18 residues in the CDR3. The ends lost 2 bases at V and 3 bases at J; junction bases unmatched: 11. Germline lookup yields CDR1 SNHLY and CDR2 FYNNEI. The DNA for the CDR3 is TGTGCCAGCAGTGAATTTCCCCCTAGCGGGGTCATCTACAATGAGCAGTTCTTC. Translation gives CASSEFPPSGVIYNEQFF. Full variable domain (rest looked up from reference TRBV2 and TRBJ2-1): EPEVTQTPSHQVTQMGQEVILRCVPISNHLYFYWYRQILGQKVEFLVSFYNNEISEKSEIFDDQFSVERPDGSNFTLKIRSTKLEDSAMYFCASSEFPPSGVIYNEQFFGPGTRLTVL.

The CDR3 is CAWSAASGGENTQYF. In nucleotides, the CDR3 is TGTGCCTGGAGTGCGGCTAGCGGGGGCGAGAATACGCAGTATTTT. J is TRBJ2-3 and V is TRBV30; 10 nucleotides match TRBD2. Germline-derived CDR1 and CDR2 are GTSNPN and SVGIG (reference sequence). With V trimmed by 1 base and J by 7 bases, 8 bases remained unmatched. The CDR3 length is 15 residues.

The chain employs TRBV25-1 and TRBJ2-5; D is ambiguous. From germline, CDR1 is MGHDK and CDR2 SYGVNS. There are 17 residues in the CDR3. With 1 base removed from V and 4 bases from J, the gap between germline ends came to 19 bases. The CDR3 region is CASSESTPSRRGETQYF. CDR3 nucleotides: TGTGCCAGCAGTGAATCCACCCCGAGCCGACGAGGAGAGACCCAGTACTTC.

This clone was observed a single time. This rearrangement joins TRBV15 to TRBJ2-3; the D gene is possibly TRBD2 (6 bases). This CDR3 region has 16 residues. CDR1 is LNHNV, CDR2 YYDKDF, per germline (reference sequence). Trimming shortened V by 1 base and J by 1 base, and 12 bases separated the two germline ends. Here the CDR3 reads CATSRGFGGGTDTQYF. The CDR3 nucleotides read TGTGCCACCAGCAGAGGGTTTGGCGGGGGCACAGATACGCAGTATTTT.

This clone was seen more than once but under ten times. This rearrangement joins TRBV5-1 to TRBJ2-1; D unresolved. The CDR3 is 13 residues long. The V gene's germline CDR1 is SGHRS and CDR2 YFSETQ. V lost 0 bases and J lost 5, with 6 bases in between. For the CDR3, the DNA is TGCGCCAGCAGCTTGGGCAGGAACAATGAGCAGTTCTTC. Translating it yields CASSLGRNNEQFF. Drawing the rest from reference TRBV5-1 and TRBJ2-1, the complete variable domain is KAGVTQTPRYLIKTRGQQVTLSCSPISGHRSVSWYQQTPGQGLQFLFEYFSETQRNKGNFPGRFSGRQFSNSRSEMNVSTLELGDSALYLCASSLGRNNEQFFGPGTRLTVL.